Listed here is a single TCR beta chain. The CDR3 has 16 amino acids. V was cut by 2 bases and J by 5 bases, with 18 bases left in between. Germline lookup yields CDR1 LGHNA and CDR2 YNFKEQ. This specimen comes from a study of shared clonotypes between healthy human individuals. Clones were read by immunoSEQ multiplex PCR, and TCRdb kept only the in-frame ones, dropping some. The sample consists of about 2.4 million clones, roughly 93% of them appearing once. This chain links TRBV4-2 with TRBJ1-1; a possible D gene is TRBD1 (6 bases). Sample: naive CD4+ T cells from PBMCs. Subset indicated: CD45RA+ positively selected. The source is a man between 18 and 29 years old in good health. Some clones in this sample may be carry-over from other donors' samples. The CDR3 loop reads CASSQPAAGGGTEAFF. In DNA form, the CDR3 reads TGTGCCAGCAGCCAACCCGCGGCAGGAGGGGGGACTGAAGCTTTCTTT.